This T cell receptor beta chain is from a study of blood T cells in healthy people across ages (dated by TCRdb to the mid-2010s). Study-wide context: Template switching captured roughly one uniquely barcoded TCR beta cDNA molecule per two T cells in model experiments. To track age-related changes in TCR beta repertoire diversity, the study relied on deep sequencing normalized with unique cDNA molecular identifiers. Donors were grouped into four age groups: young (average approximately 15 years), middle-aged (39), aged (about 60) and long-lived (just over 80). To avoid experimental bias, donors of different ages were distributed randomly across sequencing lanes. For two donors (one aged 18 to 30 and one aged 80 or older), the study analyzed two additional independent replicas of 1 million unique cDNA reads from the same blood draw.

Notes on this clonotype: Its antigen remains unidentified. Per-nucleotide qualities are absent, and no much larger clonotype sits a single base away.

Findings and caveats that apply to the study as a whole: Compared with the aged group, the long-lived group had more naive CD4+ T cells, fewer expanded clones and increased TCR diversity, suggesting age selection. The percentage of naive T cells measured by flow cytometry correlated strongly with observed TCR beta diversity. As age increased, observed TCR beta diversity per million T cells dropped in a roughly linear way, and a significant reduction was already evident by age 40. Because donor CMV infection status was unknown, age-related changes in expanded clonotypes were potentially confounded. Because profiling used bulk unsorted PBMCs, naive and antigen-experienced compartments could not be compared conclusively. Estimates of total diversity from one million sequenced T cells were regarded as lower bounds and underestimates.

Library method: 5' RACE. TCRdb lists the instrument as Illumina HiSeq 2500. A second PCR of roughly 6 to 12 cycles was performed with a sample-barcoded 5' primer and a J-beta primer mix. A template-switch 5' adaptor carrying 12 random nucleotides introduced a unique molecular identifier onto each TCR beta cDNA molecule. At least 2.5 million CDR3-containing paired-end reads were obtained from each sample. First-strand cDNA synthesis was performed from all RNA using the Mint cDNA synthesis kit, with priming by a TRBC-specific oligonucleotide. All cDNA was treated with uracil-DNA glycosylase and then went through a first 18-cycle PCR with the universal primers M1SS and BC2_uni_R. As for the authors' bioinformatics: Normalization of each sample was performed by random selection of 1 million high-quality reads, each carrying a distinct molecular identifier. Instead of being binned into consensus sequences, reads that shared molecular identifiers were thrown out. MiTCR, with a Q25 quality threshold and the strictest error-elimination algorithm, was used for CDR3 identification, clonotype clustering and error correction. Lower-bound total TCR beta diversity was estimated with a nonparametric unseen species model using Euler transformation. Through fastp at Q25 and MiXCR, TCRdb rebuilt clones from the public reads, retaining in-frame beta chains. Records with the same CDR3 protein are collapsed into one entry carrying the most frequent genes and DNA. TCRdb assigned the V and J calls; the authors' analysis was not used. This sample comprises about 690,000 distinct CDR3 sequences, 40% to 45% of them detected only once. Of the sample, about 30% falls within the top ten clones.

Systemically healthy Caucasian individuals from Russia, approximately 39 in total and aged about 6 to 100 years, were included as donors. Ten milliliters of peripheral blood were drawn from each donor into EDTA-treated Vacutainer tubes. Ficoll-Paque density-gradient centrifugation was used to isolate PBMCs, with at least 6 million per sample. Total RNA, at least 5.5 micrograms per sample, was extracted from PBMCs with Trizol reagent. The percentages of naive CD45RAhigh/CD27high T cells were determined by flow cytometry on a PBMC aliquot from every donor. The V end loses 5 bases and the J end loses 4 bases, and a stretch of 20 bases separates them. The CDR3 contains 16 residues, cysteine and phenylalanine counted. Kept here is only the CDR3 DNA, which spans 48 bases and is read in frame from base 1. CDR1 and CDR2 (KGHSH, LQKENI) derive from the germline V gene.

This clonotype originated in an elderly man in good health. This receptor chain uses TRBV18 and TRBJ2-5; the best D guess is TRBD2, with 5 bases matching. The sequencing input was blood. The CDR3 region reads CASSALLGERIETQYF. The sequenced DNA: TGTGCCAGCTCAGCGCTCCTCGGGGAGCGGATAGAGACCCAGTACTTC. Reference TRBV18 and TRBJ2-5 genes cover what lies past the CDR3, so the full variable domain is NAGVMQNPRHLVRRRGQEARLRCSPMKGHSHVYWYRQLPEEGLKFMVYLQKENIIDESGMPKERFSAEFPKEGPSILRIQQVVRGDSAAYFCASSALLGERIETQYFGPGTRLLVL.